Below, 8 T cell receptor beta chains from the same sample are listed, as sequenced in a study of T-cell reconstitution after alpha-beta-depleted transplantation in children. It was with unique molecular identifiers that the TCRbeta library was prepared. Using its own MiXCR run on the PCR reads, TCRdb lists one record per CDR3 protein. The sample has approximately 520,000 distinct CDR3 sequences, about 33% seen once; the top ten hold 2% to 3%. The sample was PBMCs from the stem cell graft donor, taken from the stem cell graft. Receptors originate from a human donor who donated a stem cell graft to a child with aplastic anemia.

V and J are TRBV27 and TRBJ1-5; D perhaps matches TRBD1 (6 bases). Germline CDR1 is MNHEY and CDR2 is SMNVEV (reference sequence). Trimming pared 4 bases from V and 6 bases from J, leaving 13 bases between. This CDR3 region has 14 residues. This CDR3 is CASSSKDSAQPQHF. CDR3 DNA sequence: TGTGCCAGCAGTTCGAAGGACAGTGCTCAGCCCCAGCATTTT.

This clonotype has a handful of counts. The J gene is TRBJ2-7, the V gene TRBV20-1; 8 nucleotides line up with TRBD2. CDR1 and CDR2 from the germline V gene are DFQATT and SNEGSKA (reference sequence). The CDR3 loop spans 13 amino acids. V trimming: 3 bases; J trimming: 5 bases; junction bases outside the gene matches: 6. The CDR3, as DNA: TGCAGTGCTAGCGGGAGGGCCCCCAACGAGCAGTACTTC. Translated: CSASGRAPNEQYF.

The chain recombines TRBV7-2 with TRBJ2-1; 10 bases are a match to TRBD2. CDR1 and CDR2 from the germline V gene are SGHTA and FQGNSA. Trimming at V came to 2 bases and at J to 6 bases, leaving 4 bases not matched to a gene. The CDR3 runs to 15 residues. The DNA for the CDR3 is TGTGCCAGCAGCTTAAAACTAGCGGGGCGCAATGAGCAGTTCTTC. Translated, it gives CASSLKLAGRNEQFF.

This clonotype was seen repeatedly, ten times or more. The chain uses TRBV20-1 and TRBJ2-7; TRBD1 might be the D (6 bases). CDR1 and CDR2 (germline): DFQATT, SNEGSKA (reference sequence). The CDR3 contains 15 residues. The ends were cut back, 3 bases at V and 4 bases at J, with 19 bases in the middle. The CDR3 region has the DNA TGCAGTGCTAGCGATGTCGTGGCAGGGGTATACGAGCAGTACTTC. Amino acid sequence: CSASDVVAGVYEQYF.

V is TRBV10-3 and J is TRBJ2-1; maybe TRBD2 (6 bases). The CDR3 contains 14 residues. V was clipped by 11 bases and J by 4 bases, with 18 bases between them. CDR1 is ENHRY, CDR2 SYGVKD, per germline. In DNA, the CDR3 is TGTGCCGTCCTGGAGGGCCCTTATTACAATGAGCAGTTCTTC. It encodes CAVLEGPYYNEQFF.

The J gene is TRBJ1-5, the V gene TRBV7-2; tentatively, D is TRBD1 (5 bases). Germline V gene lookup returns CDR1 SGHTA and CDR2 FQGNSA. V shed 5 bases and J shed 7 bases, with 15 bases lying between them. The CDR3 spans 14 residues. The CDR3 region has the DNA TGTGCCAGCAGCCCTTCGGGGGGAATCCAGCCCCAGCATTTT. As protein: CASSPSGGIQPQHF.

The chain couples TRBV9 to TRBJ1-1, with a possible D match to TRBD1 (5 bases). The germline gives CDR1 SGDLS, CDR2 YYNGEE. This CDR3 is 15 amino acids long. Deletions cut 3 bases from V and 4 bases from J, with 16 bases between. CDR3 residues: CASSGGPQGFTEAFF. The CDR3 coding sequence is TGTGCCAGCAGCGGGGGTCCGCAGGGATTCACTGAAGCTTTCTTT. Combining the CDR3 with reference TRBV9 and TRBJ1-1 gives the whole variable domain DSGVTQTPKHLITATGQRVTLRCSPRSGDLSVYWYQQSLDQGLQFLIQYYNGEERAKGNILERFSAQQFPDLHSELNLSSLELGDSALYFCASSGGPQGFTEAFFGQGTRLTVV.

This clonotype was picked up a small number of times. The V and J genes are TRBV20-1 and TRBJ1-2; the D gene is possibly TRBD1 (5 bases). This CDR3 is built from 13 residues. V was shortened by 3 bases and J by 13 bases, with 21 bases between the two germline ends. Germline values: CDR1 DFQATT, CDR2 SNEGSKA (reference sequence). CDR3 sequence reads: CSARGGREVSPTF. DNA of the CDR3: TGCAGTGCTAGGGGCGGCAGGGAGGTTTCTCCCACCTTC.